The 28 T cell receptor beta chains below were found in one sample sequenced in a study of blood T cell repertoires in COVID-19. Some clones are missing from TCRdb's copy, which holds only in-frame ones; the method was immunoSEQ multiplex PCR. The profile shows about 58,000 clones, around 85% of them singletons. The specimen was peripheral blood. These receptor sequences come from a human donor in a cohort sampled during active COVID-19.

This clone occurred a few times. The CDR3 is CASSLWRVDGQPQHF. DNA for the CDR3: TGTGCCAGCAGTTTATGGCGGGTGGATGGACAGCCCCAGCATTTT. The chain has TRBV28 and TRBJ1-5; D is ambiguous. Germline assignment: CDR1 MDHEN and CDR2 SYDVKM. This CDR3 has 15 amino acids. Trimming took off 0 bases at V and 7 bases at J, with 13 bases between the two ends.

This chain uses TRBV4-1 with TRBJ2-3, with TRBD2 identical over 8 bases. Germline CDR1 and CDR2: MGHRA and YSYEKL. The length of the CDR3 is 14 residues. The trim removed 3 bases at V and 6 bases at J, leaving 5 bases unmatched. The CDR3 loop reads CASSHAGGLDTQYF. In DNA, the CDR3 is TGCGCCAGCAGCCACGCGGGAGGTTTGGATACGCAGTATTTT.

The CDR3 loop is CASSDQGLNQPQHF. CDR3 coding DNA: TGCGCCAGCAGTGATCAGGGGTTAAATCAGCCCCAGCATTTT. The J gene is TRBJ1-5, the V gene TRBV10-2; D might be TRBD1 (6 bases). Trimming stripped 3 bases from V and 4 bases from J, with 10 bases between. Germline V gene data show CDR1 as WSHSY and CDR2 as SAAADI. The CDR3 runs 14 residues.

This rearrangement joins TRBV3-1 (or the pseudogene TRBV3-2) to TRBJ2-1; 9 nucleotides agree with TRBD2. The V and J ends lost 1 base and 12 bases, in that order; junction bases with no gene match: 7. Per the germline V gene, CDR1 is LGHDT and CDR2 is YNNKEL (reference sequence). The CDR3 runs 14 residues. CDR3 region: CASSQAGLAYGQFF. The CDR3, as DNA: TGTGCCAGCAGCCAAGCGGGACTAGCTTATGGGCAGTTCTTC.

This clone was counted once. This sequence joins TRBV11-2 and TRBJ1-4; TRBD1 might be the D (6 bases). This CDR3 is built from 18 residues. Trimming left V 5 bases short and J 0 bases short, with 19 bases between. Germline assignment: CDR1 SGHAT and CDR2 FQNNGV. The CDR3 loop is CASSRTGPQFATNEKLFF. The CDR3 coding sequence is TGTGCCAGCAGCAGAACAGGGCCTCAATTCGCAACTAATGAAAAACTGTTTTTT.

The chain is built from TRBV6-5 and TRBJ1-5; no firm D call. This CDR3 is built from 13 residues. The ends were cut back, 6 bases at V and 4 bases at J, with 10 bases in the middle. Germline values: CDR1 MNHEY, CDR2 SVGAGI. DNA of the CDR3: TGTGCCAGCAGAAGAAGAGCTAATCAGCCCCAGCATTTT. Encoded protein: CASRRRANQPQHF.

This chain uses TRBV5-1 with TRBJ1-5, with 7 bases that match TRBD1. V lost 4 bases and J lost 7; bases outside the gene matches: 8. The CDR3 covers 14 residues. Germline CDR1 is SGHRS and CDR2 is YFSETQ. CDR3 loop: CASSLAGGGQPQHF. The CDR3 nucleotides read TGCGCCAGCAGCCTGGCAGGGGGTGGCCAGCCCCAGCATTTT.

This rearrangement joins TRBV2 to TRBJ2-5; D may be TRBD1 (7 bases). Germline values: CDR1 SNHLY, CDR2 FYNNEI. The CDR3 has 15 residues. V lost 2 bases and J 7 bases, leaving 17 bases between the germline ends. CDR3 region: CASSESGRGRSTQYF. CDR3 bases: TGTGCCAGCAGTGAAAGTGGCAGGGGGAGGTCGACCCAGTACTTC.

A single count supports this clone. This rearrangement joins TRBV5-4 to TRBJ1-1; tentatively, D is TRBD1 (5 bases). Germline assignment: CDR1 SGHNT and CDR2 YYREEE (reference sequence). There are 12 residues in the CDR3. With 1 base removed from V and 6 bases from J, the gap between germline ends came to 7 bases. The CDR3 bases are TGTGCCAGCAGCTTGCAGGGCTCTGAAGCTTTCTTT. Amino acids: CASSLQGSEAFF.

The chain joins TRBV19 to TRBJ1-6, with 7 bases that match TRBD1. CDR1 is LNHDA and CDR2 is SQIVND in the germline V gene (reference sequence). This CDR3 spans 18 amino acids. The trim removed 5 bases at V and 0 bases at J, leaving 10 bases unmatched. CDR3 coding DNA: TGTGCCAGTAGTCCACGGGACAGACCTAGCTCCTATAATTCACCCCTCCACTTT. Amino acids: CASSPRDRPSSYNSPLHF.

The chain combines TRBV19 with TRBJ2-2; D unresolved. Trimming pared 6 bases from V and 8 bases from J, leaving 19 bases between. Looked up from germline, CDR1 is LNHDA and CDR2 is SQIVND (reference sequence). This CDR3 has 15 amino acids. The CDR3 coding sequence is TGTGCCAGTAGGACCCCTACTAACGCCAAGGGGGAGCTGTTTTTT. Amino acids: CASRTPTNAKGELFF. The full variable domain, completed using reference TRBV19 and TRBJ2-2, is DGGITQSPKYLFRKEGQNVTLSCEQNLNHDAMYWYRQDPGQGLRLIYYSQIVNDFQKGDIAEGYSVSREKKESFPLTVTSAQKNPTAFYLCASRTPTNAKGELFFGEGSRLTVL.

The chain combines TRBV6-6 with TRBJ1-3, with a tentative D call TRBD1 (6 bases). The V and J ends lost 4 bases and 0 bases respectively, with 13 bases between them. The CDR3 is 16 amino acids. From germline, CDR1 is MNHNY and CDR2 SVGAGI (reference sequence). The CDR3: CASSFTTGSSGNTIYF. CDR3 DNA sequence: TGTGCCAGCAGTTTCACAACAGGGAGCTCTGGAAACACCATATATTTT.

This clone appeared a single time. The V gene is TRBV7-8, the J gene TRBJ1-1; no definite D call. Per the germline V gene, CDR1 is SGHVS and CDR2 is FQNEAQ. Trimming took off 1 base at V and 10 bases at J, with 13 bases between the two ends. CDR3 length: 13 residues. The CDR3 here is CASSLDGMYGAFF. The CDR3 region has the DNA TGTGCCAGCAGCTTAGACGGGATGTATGGAGCTTTCTTT. The full variable domain, in which reference TRBV7-8 and TRBJ1-1 provide the parts outside the CDR3, is GAGVSQSPRYKVAKRGQDVALRCDPISGHVSLFWYQQALGQGPEFLTYFQNEAQLDKSGLPSDRFFAERPEGSVSTLKIQRTQQEDSAVYLCASSLDGMYGAFFGQGTRLTVV.

The rearrangement links TRBV5-1 to TRBJ1-2, with D hard to call. V lost 0 bases, J lost 1 base, and 4 bases lay in between. The germline gives CDR1 SGHRS, CDR2 YFSETQ. The CDR3 extends over 13 amino acids. CDR3 amino acids: CASSLELNYGYTF. In DNA, the CDR3 is TGCGCCAGCAGCTTGGAGCTTAACTATGGCTACACCTTC. The entire variable domain, with the rest obtained from reference TRBV5-1 and TRBJ1-2, is as follows: KAGVTQTPRYLIKTRGQQVTLSCSPISGHRSVSWYQQTPGQGLQFLFEYFSETQRNKGNFPGRFSGRQFSNSRSEMNVSTLELGDSALYLCASSLELNYGYTFGSGTRLTVV.

The chain links TRBV10-1 to TRBJ2-7; 8 bases match TRBD2. V shed 4 bases, J shed 1 base, and the junction held 9 bases outside the gene matches. CDR3 length: 16 amino acids. Germline CDR1 reads WNHNN; CDR2 reads SYGVQD (reference sequence). This CDR3 is CASSGTLGGGSYEQYF. The CDR3 DNA is TGCGCCAGCAGTGGGACCCTCGGGGGGGGATCCTACGAGCAGTACTTC.

This sequence joins TRBV25-1 and TRBJ1-4, with TRBD1 matching over 7 bases. After removal of 3 bases from V and 1 base from J, the junction contained 8 bases not matched to a gene. The germline CDR1 and CDR2 sequences are MGHDK and SYGVNS. The CDR3 has 17 residues. The CDR3 bases are TGTGCCAGCAGTGATCGTCGACAGGGAATAACTAATGAAAAACTGTTTTTT. Encoded protein: CASSDRRQGITNEKLFF.

In this sample, this clone turned up once. The CDR3 DNA reads as TGTGCCAGCAGCCCGGGACAGGGGTTTCATGGCTACACCTTC. Its protein product is CASSPGQGFHGYTF. The chain links TRBV2 to TRBJ1-2; 10 positions agree with TRBD1. Germline CDR1 SNHLY, CDR2 FYNNEI. The CDR3 consists of 14 residues. V dropped 6 bases and J dropped 6; count of bases not matched to a gene: 7.

The chain employs TRBV25-1 and TRBJ2-3; D is possibly TRBD1 (5 bases). V was shortened by 8 bases and J by 8 bases, with 11 bases between the two germline ends. The CDR3 has 11 amino acids. CDR1 and CDR2 from the germline V gene are MGHDK and SYGVNS. Here the CDR3 DNA reads TGTGCCAGCCACGGACATACTACGCAGTATTTT. It yields the protein CASHGHTTQYF.

The chain recombines TRBV6-6 with TRBJ2-3; 9 positions agree with TRBD2. Germline CDR1 is MNHNY and CDR2 is SVGAGI (reference sequence). The CDR3 is 15 amino acids. The trim removed 2 bases at V and 9 bases at J, leaving 9 bases unmatched. As DNA, the CDR3 is TGTGCCAGCAGTTACCCTGGCGGGGGGGACCTCACGCAGTATTTT. Encoded protein: CASSYPGGGDLTQYF.

V usage is TRBV9 and J usage is TRBJ2-2; the match to TRBD2 covers 8 bases. Germline CDR1 and CDR2: SGDLS and YYNGEE. Trimming took 3 bases from V and 7 from J; bases not matched to a gene: 5. The CDR3 runs 14 residues. The CDR3 reads CASSAAGGNGELFF. In nucleotides, the CDR3 is TGTGCCAGCAGCGCCGCGGGGGGTAACGGGGAGCTGTTTTTT.

Note on this clone: Other DNA sequences from this sample encode an identical CDR3 as well. Written as DNA, the CDR3 is TGTGCCAGCAGTTTAGGACAAAACTATGGCTACACCTTC. Translating gives CASSLGQNYGYTF. The genes are TRBV28 and TRBJ1-2, with D possibly matching TRBD1 (5 bases). In germline, CDR1 is MDHEN, CDR2 SYDVKM. This CDR3 has 13 residues. The V gene lost 2 bases and the J gene lost 2 bases, with 6 bases spanning the gap.

The V call is TRBV7-9, the J call TRBJ1-1, with D uncertain. The V end was cut by 2 bases, the J end by 1 base, with 11 bases between. This CDR3 has 15 amino acids. CDR1 is SEHNR, CDR2 FQNEAQ, per germline (reference sequence). This CDR3 reads CASSLHSTENTEAFF. CDR3 bases: TGTGCCAGCAGCTTACACTCTACAGAGAACACTGAAGCTTTCTTT.

This clone was observed a single time. CDR3 in amino acids: CSVASWYEQYF. The DNA for the CDR3 is TGCAGCGTGGCCTCGTGGTACGAGCAGTACTTC. The chain links TRBV29-1 to TRBJ2-7; D unclear. Germline CDR1 SQVTM, CDR2 ANQGSEA. V gave up 6 bases and J gave up 4 bases, with 10 bases separating them. There are 11 residues in the CDR3.

This chain joins TRBV29-1 and TRBJ2-7; 7 bases are a match to TRBD2. Per the germline V gene, CDR1 is SQVTM and CDR2 is ANQGSEA. After removal of 1 base from V and 2 bases from J, the junction contained 8 bases not matched to a gene. The CDR3 runs 15 residues. The CDR3 DNA sequence: TGCAGCGTTGAAGGCGGCGGGAGAGACCCCTACGAGCAGTACTTC. Protein: CSVEGGGRDPYEQYF.

The gene calls are TRBV6-5 and TRBJ1-2; 7 bases align to TRBD1. The germline CDR1 and CDR2 sequences are MNHEY and SVGAGI. V gave up 6 bases and J gave up 4 bases; unmatched junction bases: 8. This CDR3 spans 14 amino acids. CDR3 loop: CASSPGQVRYGYTF. The CDR3 nucleotides are TGTGCCAGCAGCCCCGGACAGGTCCGCTATGGCTACACCTTC.

This clone was detected once. The CDR3 sequence: CASSQEGAGGYEKLFF. The DNA for the CDR3 is TGCGCCAGCAGCCAAGAAGGTGCAGGGGGATATGAAAAACTGTTTTTT. The J gene is TRBJ1-4, the V gene TRBV4-1, with 7 bases matching TRBD1. The V and J ends lost 0 bases and 6 bases, in that order; junction bases with no gene match: 7. In germline, CDR1 is MGHRA, CDR2 YSYEKL. The CDR3 has 16 residues.

The chain uses TRBV3-1 (or the pseudogene TRBV3-2) and TRBJ2-4; maybe TRBD2 (6 bases). The V gene lost 0 bases and the J gene lost 0 bases, with 9 bases spanning the gap. Germline values: CDR1 LGHDT, CDR2 YNNKEL (reference sequence). This CDR3 has 16 amino acids. The CDR3 here is CASSQDPGVAKNIQYF. CDR3 bases: TGTGCCAGCAGCCAAGATCCGGGGGTAGCCAAAAACATTCAGTACTTC.

This clone has a single count. The V and J genes are TRBV18 and TRBJ2-1; the match to TRBD1 covers 7 bases. The CDR3 extends over 12 amino acids. Germline trimming cut 5 bases from V and 12 bases from J; bases unmatched to any gene: 7. The germline V gene has CDR1 KGHSH and CDR2 LQKENI. CDR3 DNA: TGTGCCAGCTCATCCAGGGGGATGGCGCAGTTCTTC. It translates to CASSSRGMAQFF.